This T cell receptor (beta chain) was profiled in a study of T cell repertoires in cytomegalovirus infection. This clonotype came up a few times. Its target is not known. TCRdb used MiXCR to reprocess the reads, holding one entry per CDR3 protein. The table has some 700,000 distinct CDR3 sequences, 35% to 45% seen once. Study-wide findings and caveats: Dominating the ex vivo response were HLA-C-restricted CMV-specific TCR beta clonotypes.

Trimming took 2 bases from V and 5 from J, leaving 18 bases between them. This CDR3 region has 16 residues. CDR1 and CDR2 from the germline V gene are MNHEY and SMNVEV (reference sequence). The rearrangement uses TRBV27 and TRBJ1-2; perhaps TRBD1 as D (5 bases). The receptor's source is a human donor in good health (CMV status not recorded). Some clones in this sample may be carry-over from other donors' samples. Sequencing input: PBMCs. In nucleotides, the CDR3 is TGTGCCAGCAGTTTAATTTCTCCAGGGCGTAGGTATGGCTACACCTTC. Residues: CASSLISPGRRYGYTF.